The rows below give T cell receptor beta chains drawn from one sample of a study of T cells in Graves' hyperthyroidism and ophthalmopathy. TCRdb processed the multiplex PCR reads anew with MiXCR; each CDR3 protein has one entry. Counted here are fewer than 750,000 distinct CDR3 sequences, just over 45% occurring once; the ten biggest clones make up about 7.8%. Sequenced material: peripheral blood or thyroid tissue (not recorded which). Every receptor here comes from a woman under 30 with Graves' hyperthyroidism. Each CDR3 is given with its conserved first and last residue. Each record gives: clone size, V gene, D gene, J gene, CDR3 length, CDR3 DNA, CDR3 protein. D genes are given only for firm matches. Not every row has a clone size; where given, it reads once, few, many or a size class.

>many|TRBV12-5|.|TRBJ2-2|15
TGTGCTAGTGGTTTGGTACGACTAGGTACCGGGGAGCTGTTTTTT
CASGLVRLGTGELFF
>.|TRBV7-9|.|TRBJ1-2|10
TGTGCCAGCAGCTTAACGGGCTACACCTTC
CASSLTGYTF
>.|TRBV20-1|TRBD2|TRBJ2-2|16
TGCAGTGCTAGCGGTGGGACTAGCGGGACCGGCGGGGAGCTGTTTTTT
CSASGGTSGTGGELFF
>many|TRBV7-9|TRBD2|TRBJ2-7|15
TGTGCCAGCAGCTCGACTAGCGGGAGGGACTACGAGCAGTACTTC
CASSSTSGRDYEQYF
>many|TRBV11-2|TRBD1|TRBJ2-5|17
TGTGCCAGCAGCCCAGAACCCGGACAGGGATACCAAGAGACCCAGTACTTC
CASSPEPGQGYQETQYF
>many|TRBV29-1|TRBD2|TRBJ2-7|13
TGCAGCGTCCCTTCGGCGGGAGGGGACGAGCAGTACTTC
CSVPSAGGDEQYF
>.|TRBV4-3|TRBD2|TRBJ2-3|15
TGCGCCAGCAGCCAAGGAGCGGGAGGGCGAGATACGCAGTATTTT
CASSQGAGGRDTQYF
>.|TRBV7-9|TRBD2|TRBJ2-1|15
TGTGCCAGCAGTCCAACTAGCGGGTTATACAATGAGCAGTTCTTC
CASSPTSGLYNEQFF
>many|TRBV6-2/TRBV6-3|.|TRBJ2-7|12
TGTGCCAGCAGTTTTGGACCTTACGAGCAGTACTTC
CASSFGPYEQYF
>.|TRBV24-1|TRBD2|TRBJ2-5|15
TGTGCCACCAGTGACCCGGCGGGGGGCAAAGAGACCCAGTACTTC
CATSDPAGGKETQYF
>few|TRBV13|TRBD1|TRBJ2-2|15
TGTGCCAGCTCAAATAGGGGGCTCGGAACCGGGGAGCTGTTTTTT
CASSNRGLGTGELFF
>many|TRBV12-3/TRBV12-4|TRBD1|TRBJ2-2|16
TGTGCCAGCAGTTTAGTGACAGGGAGAGGCACCGGGGAGCTGTTTTTT
CASSLVTGRGTGELFF
>many|TRBV7-6|.|TRBJ2-2|15
TGTGCCAGCAGCCACGGCGGGATAGCATCCGGGGAGCTGTTTTTT
CASSHGGIASGELFF
>.|TRBV15|.|TRBJ1-6|14
TGTGCCACCAGCAGAGAAGTAGGGGATTCACCCCTCCACTTT
CATSREVGDSPLHF
>many|TRBV13|TRBD2|TRBJ2-7|14
TGTGCCAGCAGCTTCAGCGGGAGGTCTTACAAGCAGTACTTC
CASSFSGRSYKQYF
>many|TRBV7-9|.|TRBJ1-1|15
TGTGCCAGCAGCTTAGACTGGGACATGAACACTGAAGCTTTCTTT
CASSLDWDMNTEAFF
>many|TRBV15|.|TRBJ1-5|16
TGTGCCACCAGCAGAGTTGCAGGGCTAGAGGGTCAGCCCCAGCATTTT
CATSRVAGLEGQPQHF
>many|TRBV4-2|.|TRBJ2-7|15
TGTGCCAGCAGCCAAACGACCCGTGAGGGGAGAGAGCAGTACTTC
CASSQTTREGREQYF
>once|TRBV7-2|.|TRBJ2-2|14
TGTGCCAGCAGCTTCATGACCACGAAGGATGAGCAGTTTTTT
CASSFMTTKDEQFF
>.|TRBV20-1|TRBD1|TRBJ2-7|13
TGCAGTGCTACAATGACAGGGGAATACGAGCAGTACTTC
CSATMTGEYEQYF
>.|TRBV7-7|.|TRBJ2-2|12
TGTGCTAGCAGCCCAGGGACCAGGGAGCTGTTTTTT
CASSPGTRELFF
>many|TRBV6-5|.|TRBJ2-7|14
TGTGCCAGCAGTTACCCGGCAGGGCAACGCGAGCAGTACTTC
CASSYPAGQREQYF
>many|TRBV12-3/TRBV12-4|TRBD1|TRBJ1-1|15
TGTGCCAGCAGTTTGGGCGACAGGGGAGCAACTGAAGCTTTCTTT
CASSLGDRGATEAFF
>.|TRBV10-1|TRBD2|TRBJ2-1|15
TGCGCCAGCAGTGAGTTAGCGGGAGTGAACAATGAGCAGTTCTTC
CASSELAGVNNEQFF
>many|TRBV7-6|TRBD1|TRBJ1-1|17
TGTGCCAGCAGCCGTCCCGGACAGGGAATAATGAACACTGAAGCTTTCTTT
CASSRPGQGIMNTEAFF
>.|TRBV5-1|TRBD1|TRBJ1-5|23
TGCGCCAGCAGCCAAGATTGGGGGACAGGGTGCTGGGGTTTAGGGGATAGCAATCAGCCCCAGCATTTT
CASSQDWGTGCWGLGDSNQPQHF
>many|TRBV2|.|TRBJ2-2|14
TGTGCCAGCAGTGTAACAGGGAACACCGGGGAGCTGTTTTTT
CASSVTGNTGELFF
>.|TRBV29-1|TRBD1|TRBJ2-7|19
TGCAGCGTTGTCGGGACAGGGTGGTTCCTACGTGGGGGCTCCTACGAGCAGTACTTC
CSVVGTGWFLRGGSYEQYF
>.|TRBV20-1|.|TRBJ1-6|11
TGCAGTGCTCCCGAGGCATCACCCCTCCACTTT
CSAPEASPLHF
>few|TRBV20-1|.|TRBJ2-1|9
TGCAGTGCTAAGGGCGAGCAGTTCTTC
CSAKGEQFF
>.|TRBV6-6|TRBD2|TRBJ2-2|16
TGTGCCAGCAGTACCGGGACTAGCGTTGGCACCGGGGAGCTGTTTTTT
CASSTGTSVGTGELFF
>many|TRBV29-1|.|TRBJ1-4|13
TGCAGCGTTGCTGTTGCAACTAATGAAAAACTGTTTTTT
CSVAVATNEKLFF